The next 26 T cell receptor beta chains were all read from a single sample in a study of identifying expanded T cells in peripheral blood. Data came from immunoSEQ multiplex PCR; TCRdb stores just in-frame clones and leaves some out. The sample includes approximately 59,000 clones, approximately 89% seen only once; the top ten take around 3.5%. Sequencing was carried out using blood. The origin of the receptors is a person aged 18 to 75 in good health.

The chain carries TRBV28 and TRBJ2-5, with 10 bases matching TRBD1. This CDR3 has 15 amino acids. The V segment lost 10 bases and the J segment 5 bases; nucleotides outside the gene matches: 13. Germline assignment: CDR1 MDHEN and CDR2 SYDVKM. CDR3 residues: CATSTRDRGMETQYF. The CDR3 DNA reads TGTGCCACCTCGACCCGGGACAGGGGAATGGAGACCCAGTACTTC.

The V gene is TRBV7-6, the J gene TRBJ2-3; TRBD1 or TRBD2 may be the D gene (5 bases each). Germline lookup yields CDR1 SGHVS and CDR2 FNYEAQ. Trimming pared 2 bases from V and 1 base from J, leaving 10 bases between. This CDR3 has 15 amino acids. The CDR3 DNA sequence: TGTGCCAGCAGCTTATCGAGGGGTGGCACAGATACGCAGTATTTT. This translates into CASSLSRGGTDTQYF.

The chain combines TRBV20-1 with TRBJ1-1, with unresolved D. Trimming took off 6 bases at V and 1 base at J, with 6 bases between the two ends. Germline CDR1 DFQATT, CDR2 SNEGSKA (reference sequence). This CDR3 comprises 11 residues. The CDR3 loop is CSAVPNTEAFF. The CDR3 DNA reads as TGCAGTGCGGTCCCGAACACTGAAGCTTTCTTT.

The chain links TRBV7-9 to TRBJ2-1; 10 bases are shared with TRBD2. The CDR3 loop spans 17 amino acids. Germline loops: CDR1 SEHNR, CDR2 FQNEAQ (reference sequence). Trimming at V came to 5 bases and at J to 2 bases, leaving 9 bases not matched to a gene. CDR3 sequence reads: CASSNLWTSGPYNEQFF. The CDR3 bases are TGTGCCAGCAGCAACTTATGGACTAGCGGTCCCTACAATGAGCAGTTCTTC. The complete variable domain, with remaining parts taken from reference TRBV7-9 and TRBJ2-1, reads DTGVSQNPRHKITKRGQNVTFRCDPISEHNRLYWYRQTLGQGPEFLTYFQNEAQLEKSRLLSDRFSAERPKGSFSTLEIQRTEQGDSAMYLCASSNLWTSGPYNEQFFGPGTRLTVL.

The chain couples TRBV11-3 to TRBJ2-2, with 7 positions matching TRBD2. Germline values: CDR1 SGHNT, CDR2 YENEEA. The J segment lost 7 bases and the V segment lost 4 bases, leaving 0 bases of the junction unmatched. The CDR3 covers 12 residues. The CDR3 here is CASSSGGGELFF. The CDR3 bases are TGTGCCAGCAGCTCGGGGGGCGGGGAGCTGTTTTTT.

V gene TRBV10-3 combines with J gene TRBJ2-1; D perhaps matches TRBD2 (5 bases). CDR3 length: 16 amino acids. V was trimmed by 5 bases and J by 7 bases, leaving 21 bases between them. The germline V gene encodes CDR1 ENHRY and CDR2 SYGVKD. The CDR3 region is CAISPVAGGPSNEQFF. The CDR3 nucleotides are TGTGCCATCAGTCCGGTGGCGGGCGGGCCAAGTAATGAGCAGTTCTTC.

The chain carries TRBV20-1 and TRBJ2-5, with D unclear. CDR3 size: 11 residues. V was shortened by 1 base and J by 13 bases, with 13 bases between the two germline ends. Germline V gives CDR1 DFQATT, CDR2 SNEGSKA (reference sequence). In DNA, the CDR3 is TGCAGTGCTAGAGGAGGTGATAAGATGTACTTC. It specifies CSARGGDKMYF.

The rearrangement uses TRBV15 and TRBJ2-3; possible D gene TRBD2, 5 bases. The V end was cut by 1 base, the J end by 0 bases, with 8 bases between. The CDR3 extends over 15 amino acids. Germline V gene sequence: CDR1 LNHNV, CDR2 YYDKDF (reference sequence). CDR3 in amino acids: CATSRAGLSTDTQYF. The CDR3 DNA is TGTGCCACCAGCAGAGCAGGACTCAGCACAGATACGCAGTATTTT.

J is TRBJ2-3 and V is TRBV27; TRBD1 agrees at 7 bases. The germline V gene encodes CDR1 MNHEY and CDR2 SMNVEV (reference sequence). V was clipped by 5 bases and J by 5 bases; unmatched bases: 13. The CDR3 runs to 16 residues. Here the CDR3 reads CASSPVMTGWEDTQYF. CDR3 DNA: TGTGCCAGCAGTCCAGTCATGACAGGGTGGGAAGATACGCAGTATTTT.

The V call is TRBV7-2, the J call TRBJ2-7, with D possibly matching TRBD1 (6 bases). Germline V lookup: CDR1 SGHTA, CDR2 FQGNSA. The germline V and J ends were trimmed by 5 bases and 0 bases, with 11 bases remaining between them. The CDR3 is made up of 14 amino acids. CDR3 nucleotide sequence: TGTGCCAGCAGCCCACAGGGCCTCTCCTACGAGCAGTACTTC. It is translated as CASSPQGLSYEQYF.

V and J are TRBV19 and TRBJ1-2; a weak D match, TRBD1 (5 bases). Germline CDR1 and CDR2: LNHDA and SQIVND (reference sequence). This CDR3 is 15 amino acids long. Trimming cost V 5 bases and J 4 bases, with 17 bases left between them. CDR3 sequence reads: CASSGPGRVRYGYTF. CDR3 sequence (DNA): TGTGCCAGTAGTGGGCCCGGCAGGGTCCGCTATGGCTACACCTTC. Full variable domain (rest looked up from reference TRBV19 and TRBJ1-2): DGGITQSPKYLFRKEGQNVTLSCEQNLNHDAMYWYRQDPGQGLRLIYYSQIVNDFQKGDIAEGYSVSREKKESFPLTVTSAQKNPTAFYLCASSGPGRVRYGYTFGSGTRLTVV.

The gene calls are TRBV7-6 and TRBJ1-6; a weak D match, TRBD1 (6 bases). The V gene lost 1 base and the J gene lost 9 bases, with 13 bases spanning the gap. Per germline, CDR1 SGHVS and CDR2 FNYEAQ. CDR3 length equals 15 residues. The CDR3 loop reads CASSLDTGWRSPLHF. CDR3 in DNA: TGTGCCAGCAGCTTAGACACAGGGTGGCGTTCACCCCTCCACTTT.

This sequence joins TRBV14 and TRBJ2-3; D is perhaps TRBD1 (5 bases). Per germline, CDR1 SGHDN and CDR2 FVKESK. This CDR3 is 14 amino acids long. V was clipped by 5 bases and J by 1 base, with 10 bases between them. The CDR3 nucleotides read TGTGCCAGCAGCAGGGGTTTGGGCACAGATACGCAGTATTTT. As protein: CASSRGLGTDTQYF.

This sequence joins TRBV2 and TRBJ1-2; no definite D call. V lost 3 bases and J lost 1, with 6 bases in between. There are 13 residues in the CDR3. Germline V gene lookup returns CDR1 SNHLY and CDR2 FYNNEI. The CDR3 is CASSDRINYGYTF. The DNA for the CDR3 is TGTGCCAGCAGTGACAGGATTAACTATGGCTACACCTTC.

The chain couples TRBV7-9 to TRBJ2-2, with 9 positions matching TRBD2. This CDR3 has 18 amino acids. V shed 4 bases, J shed 0 bases, and the junction held 9 bases outside the gene matches. CDR1 SEHNR and CDR2 FQNEAQ come from the germline V gene (reference sequence). CDR3 DNA sequence: TGTGCCAGCAGCTATCGACTAGCGGCCCTCTCGAACACCGGGGAGCTGTTTTTT. Residues: CASSYRLAALSNTGELFF.

The table lists this clone with a count of one. Other nucleotide sequences in the sample specify the same CDR3. The CDR3, as DNA: TGTGCCAGCAGCTTGGGGGGCCAAGAGACCCAGTACTTC. Residues: CASSLGGQETQYF. The J gene is TRBJ2-5, the V gene TRBV5-4; D gene ambiguous. The germline V gene has CDR1 SGHNT and CDR2 YYREEE (reference sequence). Trimming left V 0 bases short and J 1 base short, with 4 bases between. The CDR3 sequence is 13 residues long.

CDR3 coding DNA: TGTGCCAGCAGCGTAGATCAGCCAACCTGGGAGGGAAACACCATATATTTT. Amino acids: CASSVDQPTWEGNTIYF. The chain combines TRBV9 with TRBJ1-3; D is undetermined. In germline, CDR1 is SGDLS, CDR2 YYNGEE. V was trimmed by 0 bases and J by 4 bases, leaving 17 bases between them. There are 17 residues in the CDR3.

The V gene is TRBV6-1, the J gene TRBJ2-7; TRBD2 matches at 11 bases. V shed 7 bases and J 2 bases; nucleotides not matched to a gene: 4. Germline CDR1 and CDR2: MNHNS and SASEGT. The CDR3 has 14 residues. The CDR3 protein is CASNSGRVPYEQYF. In DNA, the CDR3 is TGTGCCAGCAATAGCGGGAGGGTCCCCTACGAGCAGTACTTC.

The genes are TRBV21-1 and TRBJ1-1; the table assigns TRBD1, which was not confirmed against the DNA. TRBV21-1 is a listed pseudogene. This CDR3 is 15 amino acids long. CDR3 protein: CASSRTTGISTKAFF. In DNA form, the CDR3 reads TGTGCCAGCAGCAGAACGACAGGGATTAGTACGAAAGCTTTCTTT.

A note on this clone: At one of its ends the junction is not consistent with the germline gene, which may arise from a read error. The V gene is TRBV9, the J gene TRBJ1-2, with D unclear. Germline CDR1 and CDR2: SGDLS and YYNGEE. CDR3 length: 15 amino acids. In DNA form, the CDR3 reads TGTGCCAGCAGCCCACTCGAACATTCGCCCGGATTGCTTGCCTTC. Protein: CASSPLEHSPGLLAF. Drawing the rest from reference TRBV9 and TRBJ1-2, the complete variable domain is DSGVTQTPKHLITATGQRVTLRCSPRSGDLSVYWYQQSLDQGLQFLIQYYNGEERAKGNILERFSAQQFPDLHSELNLSSLELGDSALYFCASSPLEHSPGLLAFGSGTRLTVV.

This clone was found once. V gene TRBV18 combines with J gene TRBJ1-4; maybe TRBD1 (6 bases). Germline CDR1 reads KGHSH; CDR2 reads LQKENI. The V end lost 2 bases, the J end lost 0 bases, and 7 bases lay between the germline ends. The CDR3 is made up of 15 amino acids. The CDR3 DNA reads TGTGCCAGCTCACCAAACAGGGCAACTAATGAAAAACTGTTTTTT. Its translation is CASSPNRATNEKLFF.

The chain is built from TRBV7-9 and TRBJ1-2; D perhaps matches TRBD1 (5 bases). V lost 1 base and J lost 0, with 12 bases in between. CDR1 and CDR2 (germline): SEHNR, FQNEAQ (reference sequence). This CDR3 has 16 residues. CDR3 DNA sequence: TGTGCCAGCAGCTTAGGGGCGGCAGGGACTAACTATGGCTACACCTTC. Translating it yields CASSLGAAGTNYGYTF.

V gene TRBV6-5 combines with J gene TRBJ2-7; weak D call: TRBD2 (6 bases). The CDR3 runs to 11 residues. V lost 6 bases, J lost 3 bases, and 6 bases lay in between. Germline assignment: CDR1 MNHEY and CDR2 SVGAGI. The CDR3 spells CASREGYEQYF. Written as DNA, the CDR3 is TGTGCCAGCAGGGAGGGCTACGAGCAGTACTTC.

The chain employs TRBV14 and TRBJ2-1, with D perhaps TRBD2 (7 bases). V shed 3 bases and J shed 4 bases, with 16 bases lying between them. Germline assignment: CDR1 SGHDN and CDR2 FVKESK. The CDR3 extends over 16 amino acids. The CDR3 nucleotides are TGTGCCAGCAGCCAGGGGGGGCTTGGCGGTTACAATGAGCAGTTCTTC. This encodes CASSQGGLGGYNEQFF.

This sequence joins TRBV28 and TRBJ2-2, with 7 bases lining up with TRBD2. The CDR3 is 14 residues long. Germline values: CDR1 MDHEN, CDR2 SYDVKM. Unmatched junction bases numbered 5, after V lost 6 bases and J lost 4 bases. The CDR3 nucleotides are TGTGCCAGCAGAGGACTAGTCCCCACCGGGGAGCTGTTTTTT. This sequence encodes CASRGLVPTGELFF.

This chain links TRBV6-1 with TRBJ2-7; tentatively, D is TRBD1 or TRBD2 (5 bases each). The germline V and J ends were trimmed by 5 bases and 4 bases, with 15 bases remaining between them. CDR1 is MNHNS, CDR2 SASEGT, per germline. The CDR3 spans 14 residues. The CDR3 sequence is CASSPRGGEYEQYF. The CDR3 nucleotides are TGTGCCAGCAGTCCTCGGGGCGGAGAGTACGAGCAGTACTTC.